A selection of T cell receptor beta chains follows, all from one sample in a study of identical twins. MiXCR, run by TCRdb on the 5' RACE reads, gives a single entry per CDR3 protein. The sample carries around 550,000 distinct CDR3 sequences, over 12% recorded once. These data were likewise used in another study, on yellow fever vaccine responses in identical twins.

The specimen was CD4+ T cells sorted from blood. The receptors derive from a young woman in good health. Each CDR3 is given with its conserved first and last residue. Only part of the rows carry a size: once, few, many, or a class if the clone is expanded.

TRBV29-1	NA	TRBJ1-2	CSVGYRGSNYGYTF
TRBV7-9	NA	TRBJ2-7	CASSLVPGTATEQYF
TRBV28	NA	TRBJ2-1	CASSLGQPANNEQFF
TRBV3-1	NA	TRBJ2-3	CASSKVVAGSDTQYF
TRBV5-8	NA	TRBJ2-5	CASSPGGQEETQYF
TRBV6-2/TRBV6-3	few	TRBJ2-1	CASSYGTSGRSEQFF
TRBV5-1	many	TRBJ1-4	CASSFSGSVANEKLFF
TRBV10-1	NA	TRBJ2-1	CASSDGGLKQQFF
TRBV20-1	few	TRBJ2-7	CSAPPRDRPYEQYF
TRBV2	NA	TRBJ1-1	CASSEGTELNTEAFF
TRBV5-1	few	TRBJ2-3	CASSLDVNTGADTQYF
TRBV6-1	few	TRBJ1-5	CASSDLRGQPQHF
TRBV7-2	NA	TRBJ2-1	CASSPTSGRNEQFF
TRBV27	few	TRBJ2-1	CASRRGQGLIFSEQFF
TRBV7-6	few	TRBJ1-1	CASSLATGENTEAFF
TRBV7-8	NA	TRBJ2-2	CASSPSDRIGAGELFF
TRBV29-1	few	TRBJ2-1	CSERRVNEQFF
TRBV12-3/TRBV12-4	many	TRBJ2-3	CASRVARTDTQYF
TRBV11-2	NA	TRBJ2-1	CASSLRQFDEQFF
TRBV29-1	NA	TRBJ2-7	CSVQRQSYEQYF
TRBV11-2	NA	TRBJ2-1	CASSLAVLSYNEQFF
TRBV15	NA	TRBJ2-1	CATSRDVPTYNEQFF
TRBV5-5	NA	TRBJ1-5	CASSVLQGGNQPQHF
TRBV25-1	NA	TRBJ2-3	CASSVSGTATDTQYF
TRBV4-2	once	TRBJ2-1	CASRGQRSRREGLYNEQFF
TRBV5-1	many	TRBJ2-2	CASSLFQRGTGELFF
TRBV7-9	NA	TRBJ2-1	CASSIRRDSYNEQFF
TRBV6-2/TRBV6-3	NA	TRBJ2-2	CASSYPHSGLSGSTGELFF
TRBV5-5	NA	TRBJ2-5	CASSLVPAGGTKTQYF
TRBV3-1	NA	TRBJ2-1	CASSPQPQWNEQFF
TRBV10-3	many	TRBJ1-1	CAISESFVRRNTEAFF
TRBV6-1	NA	TRBJ1-6	CASRQGGTLGSPLHF
TRBV29-1	NA	TRBJ2-3	CSARGGSGSTDTQYF
TRBV6-1	NA	TRBJ2-1	CASIRWASGSDEQFF
TRBV29-1	few	TRBJ2-5	CSVEGGITSGNQETQYF
TRBV5-1	many	TRBJ2-1	CASSTARGSGNEQFF
TRBV5-1	once	TRBJ2-3	CASSLRDYSTDTQYF
TRBV7-8	few	TRBJ2-2	CASSKREFNTGELFF